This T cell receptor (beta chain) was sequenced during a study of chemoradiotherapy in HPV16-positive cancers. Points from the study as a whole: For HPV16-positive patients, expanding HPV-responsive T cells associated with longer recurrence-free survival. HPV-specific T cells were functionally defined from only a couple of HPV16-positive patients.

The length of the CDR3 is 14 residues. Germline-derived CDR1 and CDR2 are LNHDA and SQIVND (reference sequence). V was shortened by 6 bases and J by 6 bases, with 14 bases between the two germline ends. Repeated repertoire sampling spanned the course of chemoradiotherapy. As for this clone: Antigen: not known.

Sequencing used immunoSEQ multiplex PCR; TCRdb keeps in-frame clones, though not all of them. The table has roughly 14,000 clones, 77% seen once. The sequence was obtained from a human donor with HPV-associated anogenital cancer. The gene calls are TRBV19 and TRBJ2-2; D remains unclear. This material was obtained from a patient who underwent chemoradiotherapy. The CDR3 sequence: CASRKDPLSGELFF. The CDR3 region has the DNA TGTGCCAGTAGGAAGGACCCACTGTCCGGGGAGCTGTTTTTT.